What follows are 18 T cell receptor beta chains derived from one specimen sequenced in a study of blood T cell repertoires in COVID-19. Some clones are missing from TCRdb's copy, which holds only in-frame ones; the method was immunoSEQ multiplex PCR. The sample includes hundreds of thousands of clones, roughly 90% of them seen just once. The material sequenced was peripheral blood. These receptors were collected from a young woman with active or convalescent COVID-19.

The CDR3 protein is CASSLSSTGGTDTQYF. The CDR3 DNA reads TGTGCCAGCAGTTTATCGTCTACAGGAGGCACAGATACGCAGTATTTT. The chain combines TRBV27 with TRBJ2-3, with D possibly being TRBD1 (5 bases). The CDR3 covers 16 residues. The germline V and J ends were trimmed by 0 bases and 1 base, with 11 bases remaining between them. Germline lookup yields CDR1 MNHEY and CDR2 SMNVEV (reference sequence).

V is TRBV6-5 and J is TRBJ2-5, with 8 bases aligning to TRBD1. Germline loops: CDR1 MNHEY, CDR2 SVGAGI. The junction had 6 bases not matched to a gene; V was cut back by 7 bases and J by 5 bases. The CDR3 runs to 13 residues. The CDR3 is CASTLDRVETQYF. Here the CDR3 DNA reads TGTGCCAGCACTCTGGACAGGGTGGAGACCCAGTACTTC.

The chain is built from TRBV13 and TRBJ2-7; D uncertain. The V and J ends lost 4 bases and 5 bases respectively, with 15 bases between them. The CDR3 length is 14 residues. In germline, CDR1 is PRHDT, CDR2 FYEKMQ (reference sequence). The CDR3 sequence: CASSSRVLMNEQYF. The CDR3 bases are TGTGCCAGCAGCTCCCGGGTCCTCATGAACGAGCAGTACTTC.

V is TRBV11-2 and J is TRBJ2-7, with unresolved D. V was cut by 1 base and J by 4 bases, with 5 bases left in between. CDR1 SGHAT and CDR2 FQNNGV come from the germline V gene. The CDR3 has 12 residues. CDR3 residues: CASSLVGYEQYF. The CDR3 nucleotides read TGTGCCAGCAGCTTAGTCGGGTACGAGCAGTACTTC.

The rearrangement joins TRBV10-3 to TRBJ2-1; 7 nucleotides line up with TRBD1. J gave up 2 bases and V 3 bases, and 7 bases lay outside the gene matches. Germline CDR1 ENHRY, CDR2 SYGVKD. CDR3 length equals 16 residues. CDR3 protein: CAISEDRELAYNEQFF. In DNA, the CDR3 is TGTGCCATCAGTGAAGACAGGGAATTGGCCTACAATGAGCAGTTCTTC.

The chain recombines TRBV7-2 with TRBJ2-7; D is unresolved. Germline CDR1 is SGHTA and CDR2 is FQGNSA. The V end was cut by 2 bases, the J end by 5 bases, with 16 bases between. This CDR3 has 15 amino acids. The CDR3 loop reads CASSLSGYIVDEQYF. The CDR3 DNA follows: TGTGCCAGCAGCTTATCCGGTTATATAGTCGACGAGCAGTACTTC.

In DNA form, the CDR3 reads TGCGCCAGCAGCTTGGAGGGACTAGCAGGCAATGAGCAGTTCTTC. Its protein is CASSLEGLAGNEQFF. V usage is TRBV5-1 and J usage is TRBJ2-1; TRBD2 agrees at 9 bases. Germline assignment: CDR1 SGHRS and CDR2 YFSETQ. V lost 0 bases, J lost 6 bases, and 4 bases stayed unmatched. The CDR3 extends over 15 amino acids.

The chain recombines TRBV5-1 with TRBJ2-1; the match to TRBD2 covers 11 bases. Germline loops: CDR1 SGHRS, CDR2 YFSETQ. The V gene end was trimmed by 5 bases and the J gene end by 8 bases; junction bases not matched to a gene: 9. CDR3 size: 15 residues. CDR3 DNA: TGCGCCAGCAGGCCTACTAGCGGGGGCGTCCATGAGCAGTTCTTC. Translating it yields CASRPTSGGVHEQFF.

V usage is TRBV29-1 and J usage is TRBJ2-3; 9 nucleotides line up with TRBD2. The CDR3 totals 14 residues. V dropped 5 bases and J dropped 2; count of bases not matched to a gene: 5. The germline CDR1 and CDR2 sequences are SQVTM and ANQGSEA. CDR3 residues: CSVYGGRVTDTQYF. The CDR3, as DNA: TGCAGCGTTTATGGCGGGAGGGTCACAGATACGCAGTATTTT.

This clone was detected many times. The chain couples TRBV28 to TRBJ1-2; a weak D match, TRBD1 (5 bases). Germline V gene lookup returns CDR1 MDHEN and CDR2 SYDVKM. CDR3 length: 16 amino acids. The V gene lost 2 bases and the J gene lost 6 bases, with 19 bases spanning the gap. The CDR3 sequence is CASSLAAWGGGNGYTF. The CDR3 region has the DNA TGTGCCAGCAGTTTAGCCGCCTGGGGGGGAGGGAATGGCTACACCTTC.

This clone was seen a single time. The V gene is TRBV5-1, the J gene TRBJ2-1; 8 nucleotides line up with TRBD2. V lost 2 bases to trimming and J lost 0 bases; unmatched junction nucleotides: 22. Per the germline V gene, CDR1 is SGHRS and CDR2 is YFSETQ. This CDR3 has 22 amino acids. The CDR3 nucleotides read TGCGCCAGCAGCTTAATGAAACCCGGGACTAGGATTGATAGCGGCTCCTACAATGAGCAGTTCTTC. Residues: CASSLMKPGTRIDSGSYNEQFF.

V is TRBV5-4 and J is TRBJ2-3; TRBD2 aligns across 15 bases. This CDR3 is 19 amino acids long. After removal of 3 bases from V and 0 bases from J, the junction contained 8 bases not matched to a gene. CDR1 is SGHNT, CDR2 YYREEE, per germline (reference sequence). The CDR3 coding sequence is TGTGCCAGCAGCTCCGCCGGGACTAGCGGGAGGTCTAGCACAGATACGCAGTATTTT. It encodes CASSSAGTSGRSSTDTQYF.

The genes are TRBV3-1 (or the pseudogene TRBV3-2) and TRBJ2-7; D is perhaps TRBD2 (6 bases). Germline values: CDR1 LGHDT, CDR2 YNNKEL (reference sequence). The CDR3 consists of 14 residues. The V end lost 0 bases, the J end lost 2 bases, and 8 bases lay between the germline ends. This chain's CDR3 is CASSQDRRAYEQYF. CDR3 nucleotide sequence: TGTGCCAGCAGCCAAGATCGGAGGGCCTACGAGCAGTACTTC.

The chain links TRBV11-3 to TRBJ2-1; unclear D gene. V lost 5 bases, J lost 5 bases, and 7 bases lay in between. The CDR3 is made up of 12 amino acids. Germline CDR1 is SGHNT and CDR2 is YENEEA. CDR3 amino acids: CASSGTDNEQFF. DNA for the CDR3: TGTGCCAGCAGCGGCACCGACAATGAGCAGTTCTTC.

The rearrangement joins TRBV9 to TRBJ1-4; maybe TRBD1 (6 bases). Germline V gene sequence: CDR1 SGDLS, CDR2 YYNGEE. This CDR3 is 17 amino acids long. V was cut by 3 bases and J by 0 bases, with 15 bases left in between. The CDR3 region is CASSGRGRSATNEKLFF. CDR3 sequence (DNA): TGTGCCAGCAGCGGGCGGGGGCGGAGTGCAACTAATGAAAAACTGTTTTTT.

This chain connects TRBV5-1 to TRBJ1-1, with D uncertain. Germline V gene lookup returns CDR1 SGHRS and CDR2 YFSETQ. The length of the CDR3 is 16 residues. V lost 3 bases, J lost 0 bases, and 15 bases lay in between. This chain's CDR3 is CASSSGEQFMNTEAFF. The CDR3 DNA reads as TGCGCCAGCAGCTCCGGCGAACAGTTCATGAACACTGAAGCTTTCTTT.

The gene calls are TRBV6-2 or TRBV6-3 and TRBJ1-4, with 9 bases that match TRBD1. The germline V gene encodes CDR1 MNHEY and CDR2 SVGEGT. After removal of 4 bases from V and 11 bases from J, the junction contained 8 bases not matched to a gene. The CDR3 totals 14 residues. In DNA, the CDR3 is TGTGCCAGCAGTTCCACAGGGGGCATGGGTAAACTGTTTTTT. Residues: CASSSTGGMGKLFF.

In nucleotides, the CDR3 is TGTGCCAGCAGCCAAGACCCCGGGACAGGGGATTTCTTATCTAACTATGGCTACACCTTC. It translates to CASSQDPGTGDFLSNYGYTF. The J gene is TRBJ1-2, the V gene TRBV3-1 (or the pseudogene TRBV3-2); TRBD1 aligns across 10 bases. The CDR3 runs 20 residues. The junction had 13 bases not matched to a gene; V was cut back by 0 bases and J by 0 bases. Germline V gene data show CDR1 as LGHDT and CDR2 as YNNKEL (reference sequence).